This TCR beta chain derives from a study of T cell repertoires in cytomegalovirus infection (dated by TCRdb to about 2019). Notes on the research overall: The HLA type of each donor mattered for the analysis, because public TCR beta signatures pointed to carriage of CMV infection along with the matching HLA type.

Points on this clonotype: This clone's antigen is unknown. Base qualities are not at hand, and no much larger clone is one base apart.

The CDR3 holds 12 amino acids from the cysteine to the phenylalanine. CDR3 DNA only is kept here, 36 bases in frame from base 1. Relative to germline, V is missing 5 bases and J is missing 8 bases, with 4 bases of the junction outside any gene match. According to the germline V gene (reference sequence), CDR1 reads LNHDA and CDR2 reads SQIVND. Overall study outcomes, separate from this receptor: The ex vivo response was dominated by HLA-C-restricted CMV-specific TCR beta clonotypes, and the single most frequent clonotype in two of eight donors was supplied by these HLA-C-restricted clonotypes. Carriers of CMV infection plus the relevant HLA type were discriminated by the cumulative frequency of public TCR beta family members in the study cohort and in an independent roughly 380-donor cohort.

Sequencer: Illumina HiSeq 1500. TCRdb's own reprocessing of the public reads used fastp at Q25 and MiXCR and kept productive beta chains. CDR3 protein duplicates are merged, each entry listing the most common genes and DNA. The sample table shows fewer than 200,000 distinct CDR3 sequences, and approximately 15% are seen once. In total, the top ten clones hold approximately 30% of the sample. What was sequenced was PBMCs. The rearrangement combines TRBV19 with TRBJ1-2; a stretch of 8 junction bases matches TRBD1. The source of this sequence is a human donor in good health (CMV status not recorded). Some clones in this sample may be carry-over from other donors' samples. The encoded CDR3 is CASSVDRGGYTF. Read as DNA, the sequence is TGTGCCAGTAGTGTCGACAGGGGCGGCTACACCTTC.